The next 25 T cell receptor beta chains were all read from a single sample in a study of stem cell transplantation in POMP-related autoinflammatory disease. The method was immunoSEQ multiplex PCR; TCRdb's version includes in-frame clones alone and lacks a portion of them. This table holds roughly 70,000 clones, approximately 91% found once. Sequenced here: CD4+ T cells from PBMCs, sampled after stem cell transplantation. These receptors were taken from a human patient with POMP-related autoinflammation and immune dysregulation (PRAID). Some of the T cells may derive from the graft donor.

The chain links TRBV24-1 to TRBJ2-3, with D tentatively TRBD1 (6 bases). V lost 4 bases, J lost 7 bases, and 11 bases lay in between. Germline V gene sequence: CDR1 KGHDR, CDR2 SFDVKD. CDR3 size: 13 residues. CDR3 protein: CATSDHRVNTQYF. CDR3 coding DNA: TGTGCCACCAGTGACCACAGGGTAAATACGCAGTATTTT.

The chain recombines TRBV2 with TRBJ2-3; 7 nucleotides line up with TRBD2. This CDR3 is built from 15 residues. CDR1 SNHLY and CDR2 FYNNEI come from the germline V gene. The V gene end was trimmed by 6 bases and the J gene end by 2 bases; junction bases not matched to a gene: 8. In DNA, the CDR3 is TGTGCCAGCAGGGGACTACTAGACTCCACAGATACGCAGTATTTT. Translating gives CASRGLLDSTDTQYF. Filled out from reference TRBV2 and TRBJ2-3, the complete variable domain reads EPEVTQTPSHQVTQMGQEVILRCVPISNHLYFYWYRQILGQKVEFLVSFYNNEISEKSEIFDDQFSVERPDGSNFTLKIRSTKLEDSAMYFCASRGLLDSTDTQYFGPGTRLTVL.

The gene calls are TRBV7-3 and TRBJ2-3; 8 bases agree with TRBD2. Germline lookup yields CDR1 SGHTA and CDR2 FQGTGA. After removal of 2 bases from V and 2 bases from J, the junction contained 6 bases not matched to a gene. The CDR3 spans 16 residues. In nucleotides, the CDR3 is TGTGCCAGCAGCTTAGGGGCTAGCGGGTACACAGATACGCAGTATTTT. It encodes CASSLGASGYTDTQYF.

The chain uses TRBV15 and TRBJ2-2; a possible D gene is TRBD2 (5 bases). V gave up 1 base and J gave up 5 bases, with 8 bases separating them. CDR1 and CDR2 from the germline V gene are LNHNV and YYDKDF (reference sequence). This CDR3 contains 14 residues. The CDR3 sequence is CATSRVGETGELFF. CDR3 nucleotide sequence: TGTGCCACCAGCAGAGTCGGGGAGACCGGGGAGCTGTTTTTT.

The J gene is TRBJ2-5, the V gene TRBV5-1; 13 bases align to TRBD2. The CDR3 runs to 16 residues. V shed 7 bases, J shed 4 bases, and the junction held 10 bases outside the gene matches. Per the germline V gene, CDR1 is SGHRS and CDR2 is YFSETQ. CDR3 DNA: TGCGCCAGCTACGGACTAGCGGGGGCCGGGGGAGAGACCCAGTACTTC. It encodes CASYGLAGAGGETQYF.

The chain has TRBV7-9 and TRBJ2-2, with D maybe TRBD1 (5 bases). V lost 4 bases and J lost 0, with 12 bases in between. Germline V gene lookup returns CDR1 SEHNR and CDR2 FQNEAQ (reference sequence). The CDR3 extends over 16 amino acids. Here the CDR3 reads CASSSSDRANTGELFF. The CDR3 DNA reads TGTGCCAGCAGCTCCTCAGACAGAGCGAACACCGGGGAGCTGTTTTTT.

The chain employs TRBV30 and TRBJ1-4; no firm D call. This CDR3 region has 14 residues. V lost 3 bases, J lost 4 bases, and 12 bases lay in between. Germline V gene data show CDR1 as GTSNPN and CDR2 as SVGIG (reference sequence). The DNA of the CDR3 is TGTGCCTGGAGCATGGGCCATGTTAATGAAAAACTGTTTTTT. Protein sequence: CAWSMGHVNEKLFF. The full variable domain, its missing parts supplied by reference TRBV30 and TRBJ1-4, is SQTIHQWPATLVQPVGSPLSLECTVEGTSNPNLYWYRQAAGRGLQLLFYSVGIGQISSEVPQNLSASRPQDRQFILSSKKLLLSDSGFYLCAWSMGHVNEKLFFGSGTQLSVL.

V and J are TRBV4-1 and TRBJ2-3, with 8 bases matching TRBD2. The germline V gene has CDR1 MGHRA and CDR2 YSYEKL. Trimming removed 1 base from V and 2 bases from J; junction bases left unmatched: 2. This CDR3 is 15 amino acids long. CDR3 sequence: CASSQAGGDTDTQYF. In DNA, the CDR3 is TGCGCCAGCAGCCAAGCGGGGGGGGACACAGATACGCAGTATTTT.

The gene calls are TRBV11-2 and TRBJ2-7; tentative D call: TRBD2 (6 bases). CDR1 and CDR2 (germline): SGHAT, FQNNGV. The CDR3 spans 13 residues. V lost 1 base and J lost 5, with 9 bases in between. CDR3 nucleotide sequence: TGTGCCAGCAGCTTAGCCCCGGGAGACGAGCAGTACGTC. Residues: CASSLAPGDEQYV.

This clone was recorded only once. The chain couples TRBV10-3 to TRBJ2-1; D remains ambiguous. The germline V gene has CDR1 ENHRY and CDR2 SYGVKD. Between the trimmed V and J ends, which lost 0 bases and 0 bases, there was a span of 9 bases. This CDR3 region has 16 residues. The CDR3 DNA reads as TGTGCCATCAGTGAGTCGGCTCCGAGCTCCTACAATGAGCAGTTCTTC. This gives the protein CAISESAPSSYNEQFF.

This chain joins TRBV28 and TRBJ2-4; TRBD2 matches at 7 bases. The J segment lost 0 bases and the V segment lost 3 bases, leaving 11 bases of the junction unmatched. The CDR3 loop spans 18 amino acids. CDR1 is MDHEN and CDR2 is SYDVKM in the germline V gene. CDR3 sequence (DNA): TGTGCCAGCAGTTTTAGAACGGGAGGCTTTTTAGCCAAAAACATTCAGTACTTC. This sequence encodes CASSFRTGGFLAKNIQYF.

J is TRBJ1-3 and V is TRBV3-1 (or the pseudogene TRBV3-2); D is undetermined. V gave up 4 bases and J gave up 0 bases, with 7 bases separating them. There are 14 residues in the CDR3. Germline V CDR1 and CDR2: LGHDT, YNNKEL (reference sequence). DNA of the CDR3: TGTGCCAGCAGCCTGCAGATCTCTGGAAACACCATATATTTT. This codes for CASSLQISGNTIYF.

The CDR3 spells CASSVTGELFF. Here the CDR3 DNA reads TGCGCCAGCAGCGTCACCGGGGAGCTGTTTTTT. This chain connects TRBV5-1 to TRBJ2-2; D gene uncertain. V gave up 4 bases and J gave up 4 bases, with 2 bases separating them. Germline CDR1 is SGHRS and CDR2 is YFSETQ. CDR3 length equals 11 residues.

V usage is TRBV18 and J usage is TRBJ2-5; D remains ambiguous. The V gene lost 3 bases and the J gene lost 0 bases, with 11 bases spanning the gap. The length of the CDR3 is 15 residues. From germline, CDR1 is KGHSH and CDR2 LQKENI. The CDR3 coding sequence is TGTGCCAGCTCACCTCCACAGACTTACCAAGAGACCCAGTACTTC. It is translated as CASSPPQTYQETQYF.

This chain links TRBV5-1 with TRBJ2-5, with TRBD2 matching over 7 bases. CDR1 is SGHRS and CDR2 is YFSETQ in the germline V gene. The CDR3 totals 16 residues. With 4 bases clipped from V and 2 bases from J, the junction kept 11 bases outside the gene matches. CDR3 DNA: TGCGCCAGCAGCCCACCTCGTGGGGGGGGGCAAGAGACCCAGTACTTC. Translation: CASSPPRGGGQETQYF.

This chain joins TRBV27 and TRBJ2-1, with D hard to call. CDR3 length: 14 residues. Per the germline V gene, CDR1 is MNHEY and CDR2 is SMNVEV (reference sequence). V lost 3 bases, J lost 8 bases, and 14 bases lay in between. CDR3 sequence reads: CASSFTGLVYEQFF. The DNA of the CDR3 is TGTGCCAGCAGTTTCACGGGTCTAGTCTATGAGCAGTTCTTC.

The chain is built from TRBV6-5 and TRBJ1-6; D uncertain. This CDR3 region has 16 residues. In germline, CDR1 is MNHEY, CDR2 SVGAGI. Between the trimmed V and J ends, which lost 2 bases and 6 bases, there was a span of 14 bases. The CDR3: CASSYTTRGGNSPLHF. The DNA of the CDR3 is TGTGCCAGCAGTTACACCACGCGGGGTGGTAATTCACCCCTCCACTTT.

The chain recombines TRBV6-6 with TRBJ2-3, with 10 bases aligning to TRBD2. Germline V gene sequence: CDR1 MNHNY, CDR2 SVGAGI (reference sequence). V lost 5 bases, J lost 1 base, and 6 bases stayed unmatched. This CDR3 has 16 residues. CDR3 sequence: CASSPHGTSGTDTQYF. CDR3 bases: TGTGCCAGCAGTCCCCACGGGACTAGCGGCACAGATACGCAGTATTTT.

The CDR3: CASSFSGTSHEQYF. The CDR3 nucleotides read TGTGCCAGCAGTTTTAGCGGGACGTCCCACGAGCAGTACTTC. V and J are TRBV6-5 and TRBJ2-7, with 8 bases identical to TRBD2. Germline V gene lookup returns CDR1 MNHEY and CDR2 SVGAGI. The CDR3 loop spans 14 amino acids. V lost 4 bases and J lost 5; bases outside the gene matches: 7.

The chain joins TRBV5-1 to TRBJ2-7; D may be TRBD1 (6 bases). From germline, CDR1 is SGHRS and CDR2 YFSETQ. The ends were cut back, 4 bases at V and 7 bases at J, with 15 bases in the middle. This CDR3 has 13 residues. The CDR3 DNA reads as TGCGCCAGCAGCCTGATATACAGGGAAGAGCAGTACTTC. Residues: CASSLIYREEQYF. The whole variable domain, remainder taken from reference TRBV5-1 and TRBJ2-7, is KAGVTQTPRYLIKTRGQQVTLSCSPISGHRSVSWYQQTPGQGLQFLFEYFSETQRNKGNFPGRFSGRQFSNSRSEMNVSTLELGDSALYLCASSLIYREEQYFGPGTRLTVT.

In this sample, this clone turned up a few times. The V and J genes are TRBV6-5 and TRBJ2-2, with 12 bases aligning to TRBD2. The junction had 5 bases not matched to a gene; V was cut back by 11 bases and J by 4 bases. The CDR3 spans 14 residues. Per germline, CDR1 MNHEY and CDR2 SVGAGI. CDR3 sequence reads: CAGRLAGVTGELFF. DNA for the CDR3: TGTGCCGGGAGACTAGCGGGAGTCACCGGGGAGCTGTTTTTT.

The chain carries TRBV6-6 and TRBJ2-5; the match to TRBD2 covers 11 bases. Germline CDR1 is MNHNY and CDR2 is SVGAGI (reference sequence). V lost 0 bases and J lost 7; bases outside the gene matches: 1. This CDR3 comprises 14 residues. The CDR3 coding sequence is TGTGCCAGCAGTTACTCAGGACTAGCGGGGACCCAGTACTTC. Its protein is CASSYSGLAGTQYF.

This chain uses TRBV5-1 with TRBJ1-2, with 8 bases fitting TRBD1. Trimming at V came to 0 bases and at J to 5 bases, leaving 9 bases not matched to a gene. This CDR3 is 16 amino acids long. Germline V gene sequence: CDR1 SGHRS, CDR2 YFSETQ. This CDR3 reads CASSLEGQGGSYGYTF. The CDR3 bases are TGCGCCAGCAGCTTGGAAGGACAGGGAGGTTCGTATGGCTACACCTTC.

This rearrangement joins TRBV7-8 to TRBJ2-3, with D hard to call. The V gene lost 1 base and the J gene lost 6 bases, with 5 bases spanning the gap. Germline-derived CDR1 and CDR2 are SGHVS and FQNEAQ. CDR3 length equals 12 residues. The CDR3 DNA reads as TGTGCCAGCAGCTTAGGGCCGGATACGCAGTATTTT. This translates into CASSLGPDTQYF.

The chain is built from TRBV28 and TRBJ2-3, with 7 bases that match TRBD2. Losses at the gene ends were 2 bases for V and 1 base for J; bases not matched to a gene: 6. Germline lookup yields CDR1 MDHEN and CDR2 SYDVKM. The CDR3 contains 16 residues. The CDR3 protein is CASSLPTSDGTDTQYF. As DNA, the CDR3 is TGTGCCAGCAGTTTACCCACTAGCGACGGCACAGATACGCAGTATTTT.